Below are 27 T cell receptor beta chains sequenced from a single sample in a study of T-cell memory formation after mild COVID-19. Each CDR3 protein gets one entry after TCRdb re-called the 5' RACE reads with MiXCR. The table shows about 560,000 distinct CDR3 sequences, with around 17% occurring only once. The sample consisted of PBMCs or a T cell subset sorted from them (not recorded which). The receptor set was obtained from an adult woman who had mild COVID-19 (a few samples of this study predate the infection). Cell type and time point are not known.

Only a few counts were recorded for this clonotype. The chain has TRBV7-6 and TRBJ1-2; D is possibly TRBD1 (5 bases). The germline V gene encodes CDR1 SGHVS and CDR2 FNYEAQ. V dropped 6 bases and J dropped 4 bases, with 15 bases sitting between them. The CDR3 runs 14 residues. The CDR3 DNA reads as TGTGCCAGCAGTCCCAGGGTTTTCAGCTATGGCTACACCTTC. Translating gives CASSPRVFSYGYTF.

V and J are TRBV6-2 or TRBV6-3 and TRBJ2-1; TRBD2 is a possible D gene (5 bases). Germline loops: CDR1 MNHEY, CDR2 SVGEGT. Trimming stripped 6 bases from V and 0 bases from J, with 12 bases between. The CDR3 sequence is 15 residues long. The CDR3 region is CASRRGTSSYNEQFF. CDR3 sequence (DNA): TGTGCCAGCAGACGAGGAACTAGCTCCTACAATGAGCAGTTCTTC.

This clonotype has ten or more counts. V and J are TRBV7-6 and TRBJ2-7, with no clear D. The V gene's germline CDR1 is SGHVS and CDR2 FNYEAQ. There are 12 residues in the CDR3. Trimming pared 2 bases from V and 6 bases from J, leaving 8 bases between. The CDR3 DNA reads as TGTGCCAGCAGCTTAAGACTGGGCGAGCAGTACTTC. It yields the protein CASSLRLGEQYF.

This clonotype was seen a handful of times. The CDR3 protein is CSAQKITDTQYF. DNA for the CDR3: TGCAGTGCCCAGAAGATCACAGATACGCAGTATTTT. This rearrangement joins TRBV20-1 to TRBJ2-3; the D is unclear. With 6 bases removed from V and 2 bases from J, the gap between germline ends came to 9 bases. This CDR3 spans 12 amino acids. Germline loops: CDR1 DFQATT, CDR2 SNEGSKA (reference sequence).

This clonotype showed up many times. The CDR3 DNA reads as TGTGCCAGCAGCACGCAGAGCTCCTACGAGCAGTACTTC. Amino acid sequence: CASSTQSSYEQYF. The chain is built from TRBV3-1 and TRBJ2-7; D is uncertain. This CDR3 is built from 13 residues. Germline values: CDR1 LGHDT, CDR2 YNNKEL (reference sequence). Trimming removed 5 bases at V and 0 bases at J, with 8 bases between.

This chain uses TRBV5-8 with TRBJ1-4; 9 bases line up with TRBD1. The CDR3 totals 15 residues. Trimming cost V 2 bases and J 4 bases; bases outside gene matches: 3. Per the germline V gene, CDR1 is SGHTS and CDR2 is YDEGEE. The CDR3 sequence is CASSFGTGNNEKLFF. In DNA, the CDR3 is TGTGCCAGCAGCTTCGGGACAGGGAATAATGAAAAACTGTTTTTT.

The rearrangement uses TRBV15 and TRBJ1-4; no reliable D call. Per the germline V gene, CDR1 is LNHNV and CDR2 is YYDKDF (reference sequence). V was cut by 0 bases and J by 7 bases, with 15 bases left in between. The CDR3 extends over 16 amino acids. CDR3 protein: CATSRDNSGGGEKLFF. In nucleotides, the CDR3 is TGTGCCACCAGCAGAGATAACTCAGGAGGTGGTGAAAAACTGTTTTTT.

CDR3 region: CASSPQTGLASDTQYF. The DNA for the CDR3 is TGTGCCAGCAGCCCCCAGACCGGACTAGCATCAGATACGCAGTATTTT. The gene calls are TRBV9 and TRBJ2-3; 8 nucleotides agree with TRBD2. Trimming cost V 4 bases and J 4 bases; bases outside gene matches: 11. The CDR3 is 16 amino acids. The germline V gene has CDR1 SGDLS and CDR2 YYNGEE.

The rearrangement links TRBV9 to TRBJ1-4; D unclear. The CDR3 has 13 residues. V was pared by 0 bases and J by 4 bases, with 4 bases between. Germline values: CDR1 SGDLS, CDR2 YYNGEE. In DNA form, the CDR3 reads TGTGCCAGCAGCGTAGGTAATAATGAAAAACTGTTTTTT. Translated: CASSVGNNEKLFF.

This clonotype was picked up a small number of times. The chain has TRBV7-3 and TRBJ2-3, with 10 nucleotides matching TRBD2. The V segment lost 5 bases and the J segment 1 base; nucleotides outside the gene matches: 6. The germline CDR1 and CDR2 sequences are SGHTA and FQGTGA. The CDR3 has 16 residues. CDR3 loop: CASSLRLAGRTDTQYF. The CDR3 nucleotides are TGTGCCAGCAGCCTACGACTAGCGGGCCGCACAGATACGCAGTATTTT.

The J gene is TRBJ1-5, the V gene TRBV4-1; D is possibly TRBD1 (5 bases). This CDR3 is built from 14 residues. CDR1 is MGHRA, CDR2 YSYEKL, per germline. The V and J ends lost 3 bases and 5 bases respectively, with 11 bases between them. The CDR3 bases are TGCGCCAGCAGCCAGGGGGGGATACATCAGCCCCAGCATTTT. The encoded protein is CASSQGGIHQPQHF.

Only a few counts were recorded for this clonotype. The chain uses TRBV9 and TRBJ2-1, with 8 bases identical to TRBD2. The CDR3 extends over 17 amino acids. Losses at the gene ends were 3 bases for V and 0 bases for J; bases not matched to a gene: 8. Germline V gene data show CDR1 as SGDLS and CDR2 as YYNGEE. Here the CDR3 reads CASSDVFSGNSYNEQFF. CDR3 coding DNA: TGTGCCAGCAGCGATGTCTTTAGCGGGAACTCCTACAATGAGCAGTTCTTC. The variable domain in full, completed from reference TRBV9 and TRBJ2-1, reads DSGVTQTPKHLITATGQRVTLRCSPRSGDLSVYWYQQSLDQGLQFLIQYYNGEERAKGNILERFSAQQFPDLHSELNLSSLELGDSALYFCASSDVFSGNSYNEQFFGPGTRLTVL.

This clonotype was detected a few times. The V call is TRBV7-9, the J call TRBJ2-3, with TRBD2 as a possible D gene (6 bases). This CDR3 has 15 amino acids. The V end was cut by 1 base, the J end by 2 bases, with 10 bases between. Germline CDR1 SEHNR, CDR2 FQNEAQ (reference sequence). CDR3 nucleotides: TGTGCCAGCAGCTTAGTAGCGGTGAACACAGATACGCAGTATTTT. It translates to CASSLVAVNTDTQYF.

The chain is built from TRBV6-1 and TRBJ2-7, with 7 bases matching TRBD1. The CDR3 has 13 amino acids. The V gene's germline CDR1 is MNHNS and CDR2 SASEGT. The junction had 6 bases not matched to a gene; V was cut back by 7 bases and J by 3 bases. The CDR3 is CASNGAGGYEQYF. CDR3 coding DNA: TGTGCCAGCAACGGGGCAGGGGGCTACGAGCAGTACTTC.

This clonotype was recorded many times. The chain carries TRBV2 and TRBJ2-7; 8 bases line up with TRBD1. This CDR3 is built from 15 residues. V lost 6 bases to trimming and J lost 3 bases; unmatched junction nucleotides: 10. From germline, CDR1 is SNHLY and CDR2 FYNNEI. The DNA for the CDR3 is TGTGCCAGCAGCTTAGGGCAGGGGGCGAACTACGAGCAGTACTTC. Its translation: CASSLGQGANYEQYF.

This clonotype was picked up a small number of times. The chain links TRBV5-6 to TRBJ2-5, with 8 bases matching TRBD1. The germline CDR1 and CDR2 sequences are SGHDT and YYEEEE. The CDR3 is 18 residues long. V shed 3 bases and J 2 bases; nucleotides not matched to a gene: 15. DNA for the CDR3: TGTGCCAGCAGCTCCCTTACCTCGACAGGGGTTTATCAAGAGACCCAGTACTTC. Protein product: CASSSLTSTGVYQETQYF.

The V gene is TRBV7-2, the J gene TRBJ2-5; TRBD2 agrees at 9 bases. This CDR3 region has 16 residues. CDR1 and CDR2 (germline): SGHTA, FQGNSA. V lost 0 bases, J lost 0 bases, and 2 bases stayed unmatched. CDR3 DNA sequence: TGTGCCAGCAGCTTAGCCCCTAGCGGGAACCAAGAGACCCAGTACTTC. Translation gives CASSLAPSGNQETQYF.

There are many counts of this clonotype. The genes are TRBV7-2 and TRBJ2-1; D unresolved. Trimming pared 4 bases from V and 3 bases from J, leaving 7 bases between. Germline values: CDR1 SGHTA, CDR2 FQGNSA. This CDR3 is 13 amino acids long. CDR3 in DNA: TGTGCCAGCAGCTCCCGGGTCTACAATGAGCAGTTCTTC. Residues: CASSSRVYNEQFF.

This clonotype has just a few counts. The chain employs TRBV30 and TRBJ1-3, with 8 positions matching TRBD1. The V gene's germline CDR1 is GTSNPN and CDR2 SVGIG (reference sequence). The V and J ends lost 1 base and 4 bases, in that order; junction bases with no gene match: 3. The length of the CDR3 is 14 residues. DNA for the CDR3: TGTGCCTGGAGTGGGACAGGGAAGGGAAACACCATATATTTT. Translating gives CAWSGTGKGNTIYF.

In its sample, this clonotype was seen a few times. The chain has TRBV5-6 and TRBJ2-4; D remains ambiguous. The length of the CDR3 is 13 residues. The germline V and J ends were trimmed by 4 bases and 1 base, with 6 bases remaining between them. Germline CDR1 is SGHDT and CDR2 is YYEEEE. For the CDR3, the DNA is TGTGCCAGCAGCCCCCGGGCCAAAAACATTCAGTACTTC. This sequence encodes CASSPRAKNIQYF.

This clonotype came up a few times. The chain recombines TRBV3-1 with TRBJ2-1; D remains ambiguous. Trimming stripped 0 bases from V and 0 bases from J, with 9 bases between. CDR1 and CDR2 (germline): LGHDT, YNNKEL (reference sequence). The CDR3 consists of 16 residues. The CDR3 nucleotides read TGTGCCAGCAGCCAAGATCCAAGCAGCTCCTACAATGAGCAGTTCTTC. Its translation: CASSQDPSSSYNEQFF.

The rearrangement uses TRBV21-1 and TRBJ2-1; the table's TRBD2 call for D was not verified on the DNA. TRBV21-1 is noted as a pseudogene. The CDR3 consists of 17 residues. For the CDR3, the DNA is TGTGCCAGCAGCGCGAGAGGACTAGCGGGGTCCTACAATGAGCAGTTCTTC. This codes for CASSARGLAGSYNEQFF.

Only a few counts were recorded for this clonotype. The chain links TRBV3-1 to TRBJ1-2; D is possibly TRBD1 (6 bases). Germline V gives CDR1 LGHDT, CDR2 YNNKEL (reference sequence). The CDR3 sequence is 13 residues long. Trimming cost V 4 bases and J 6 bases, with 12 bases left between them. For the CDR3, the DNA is TGTGCCAGCAGCCCGCGAGGGGGGGATGGCTACACCTTC. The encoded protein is CASSPRGGDGYTF. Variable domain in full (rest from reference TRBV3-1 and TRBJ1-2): DTAVSQTPKYLVTQMGNDKSIKCEQNLGHDTMYWYKQDSKKFLKIMFSYNNKELIINETVPNRFSPKSPDKAHLNLHINSLELGDSAVYFCASSPRGGDGYTFGSGTRLTVV.

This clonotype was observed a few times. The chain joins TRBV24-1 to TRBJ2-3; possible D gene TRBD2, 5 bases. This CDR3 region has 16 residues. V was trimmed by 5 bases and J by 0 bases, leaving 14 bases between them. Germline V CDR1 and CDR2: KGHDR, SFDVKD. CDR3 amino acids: CATSAAGSASTDTQYF. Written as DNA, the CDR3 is TGTGCCACCAGTGCGGCGGGCTCGGCTAGCACAGATACGCAGTATTTT.

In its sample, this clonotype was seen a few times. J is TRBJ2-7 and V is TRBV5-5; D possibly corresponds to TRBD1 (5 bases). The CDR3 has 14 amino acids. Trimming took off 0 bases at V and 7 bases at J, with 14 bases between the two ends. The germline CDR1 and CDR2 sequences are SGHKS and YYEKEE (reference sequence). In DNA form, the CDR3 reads TGTGCCAGCAGCTTGGCCGCCAGGGTAGATGAGCAGTACTTC. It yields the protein CASSLAARVDEQYF. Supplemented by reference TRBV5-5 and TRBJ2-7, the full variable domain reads DAGVTQSPTHLIKTRGQQVTLRCSPISGHKSVSWYQQVLGQGPQFIFQYYEKEERGRGNFPDRFSARQFPNYSSELNVNALLLGDSALYLCASSLAARVDEQYFGPGTRLTVT.

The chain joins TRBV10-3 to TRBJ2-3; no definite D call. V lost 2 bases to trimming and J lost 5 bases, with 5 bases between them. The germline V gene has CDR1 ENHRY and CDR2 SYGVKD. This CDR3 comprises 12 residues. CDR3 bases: TGTGCCATCAGTGAGCGACTAGATACGCAGTATTTT. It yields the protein CAISERLDTQYF.

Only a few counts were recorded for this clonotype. The CDR3 reads CASSSGFYGYTF. The CDR3, as DNA: TGTGCCAGCAGTTCTGGGTTCTATGGCTACACCTTC. The chain has TRBV3-1 and TRBJ1-2; D is ambiguous. The CDR3 sequence is 12 residues long. Trimming left V 6 bases short and J 4 bases short, with 9 bases between. CDR1 is LGHDT, CDR2 YNNKEL, per germline (reference sequence).